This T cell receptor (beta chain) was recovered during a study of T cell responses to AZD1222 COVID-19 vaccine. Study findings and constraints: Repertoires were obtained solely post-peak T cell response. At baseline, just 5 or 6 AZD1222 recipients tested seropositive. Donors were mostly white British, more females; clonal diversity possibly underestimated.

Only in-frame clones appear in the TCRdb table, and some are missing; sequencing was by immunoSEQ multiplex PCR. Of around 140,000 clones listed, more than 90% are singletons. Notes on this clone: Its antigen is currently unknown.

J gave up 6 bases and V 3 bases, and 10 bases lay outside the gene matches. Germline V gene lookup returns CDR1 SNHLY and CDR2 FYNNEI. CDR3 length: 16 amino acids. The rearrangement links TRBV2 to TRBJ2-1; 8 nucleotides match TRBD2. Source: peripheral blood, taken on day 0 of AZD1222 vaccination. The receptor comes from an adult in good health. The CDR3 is CASSDKAWLAGNEQFF. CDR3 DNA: TGTGCCAGCAGTGATAAGGCTTGGCTAGCGGGCAATGAGCAGTTCTTC. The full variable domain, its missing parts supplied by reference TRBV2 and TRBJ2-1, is EPEVTQTPSHQVTQMGQEVILRCVPISNHLYFYWYRQILGQKVEFLVSFYNNEISEKSEIFDDQFSVERPDGSNFTLKIRSTKLEDSAMYFCASSDKAWLAGNEQFFGPGTRLTVL.